The rows below give T cell receptor beta chains drawn from one sample of a study of control samples from healthy donors and cancer patients. Sequenced by immunoSEQ multiplex PCR; TCRdb stores in-frame clones only, minus some. Here the sample spans 70,000 to 80,000 clones, more than 75% being singletons. The sequencing input was blood. These receptors were taken from a woman aged 50 to 65 in good health. Each CDR3 is given with its conserved first and last residue. The order of the fields is J gene, V gene, D gene, clone size, CDR3 protein, CDR3 DNA. D genes are given only for firm matches. Expanded clones are given a class, and other clones once, few, many or no size at all.

TRBJ2-5,TRBV23-1,-,few,CASIPSVQETQYF,TGCGCCAGCATTCCTAGCGTACAAGAGACCCAGTACTTC
TRBJ1-2,TRBV19,-,-,CASSIKVAPSYGYTF,TGTGCCAGTAGTATTAAGGTTGCGCCAAGCTATGGCTACACCTTC
TRBJ1-6,TRBV30,TRBD1,-,CAWSGTGYNSPLHF,TGTGCCTGGAGTGGGACAGGCTATAATTCACCCCTCCACTTT
TRBJ1-4,TRBV18,-,-,CASSRDGNEKLFF,TGTGCCAGCTCAAGGGACGGGAATGAAAAACTGTTTTTT
TRBJ1-3,TRBV5-4,TRBD1,-,CASSWGTGAGNTIYF,TGTGCCAGCAGCTGGGGGACAGGGGCTGGAAACACCATATATTTT
TRBJ2-7,TRBV3-1/TRBV3-2,TRBD1,-,CASSQRLTGSYEQYF,TGTGCCAGCAGCCAGAGATTGACAGGGAGCTACGAGCAGTACTTC
TRBJ1-5,TRBV2,-,-,CASSGLFSNQPQHF,TGTGCCAGCAGTGGGCTATTTAGCAATCAGCCCCAGCATTTT
TRBJ2-7,TRBV29-1,TRBD2,-,CSVEETRLAGSREQYF,TGCAGCGTTGAAGAAACCAGACTAGCGGGATCCAGAGAGCAGTACTTC
TRBJ2-7,TRBV28,-,-,CASSLNGWVSGDYEQYF,TGTGCCAGCAGTTTAAATGGCTGGGTAAGCGGCGACTACGAGCAGTACTTC
TRBJ2-2,TRBV6-1,-,-,CASSEAWRENTGELFF,TGTGCCAGCAGTGAAGCGTGGCGGGAGAACACCGGGGAGCTGTTTTTT
TRBJ2-7,TRBV30,-,-,CAWSVGGYEQYF,TGTGCCTGGAGTGTTGGAGGCTACGAGCAGTACTTC
TRBJ1-2,TRBV6-4,-,few,CASSAGPGYGYTF,TGTGCCAGCAGCGCAGGGCCGGGTTATGGCTACACCTTC
TRBJ2-5,TRBV5-1,TRBD1,-,CASSRSTGGVQETQYF,TGCGCCAGCAGCCGTTCGACAGGGGGAGTCCAAGAGACCCAGTACTTC
TRBJ1-6,TRBV28,-,-,CASSLRGYNSPLHF,TGTGCCAGCAGTTTACGGGGGTATAATTCACCCCTCCACTTT
TRBJ2-7,TRBV5-4,-,-,CASSPRSDIQQYF,TGTGCCAGCAGCCCCCGTTCGGACATCCAGCAGTACTTC
TRBJ2-7,TRBV11-2,-,few,CASTLGGSTHEQYF,TGTGCCAGTACACTAGGGGGGTCCACCCACGAGCAGTACTTC
TRBJ1-1,TRBV30,TRBD1,once,CAGTGGTEAFF,TGTGCCGGGACAGGGGGGACTGAAGCTTTCTTT
TRBJ1-4,TRBV15,-,-,CATSRPIQGSEKLFF,TGTGCCACCAGCAGACCAATTCAAGGGAGTGAAAAACTGTTTTTT
TRBJ2-1,TRBV28,-,-,CASSPGTTSYNEQFF,TGTGCCAGCAGTCCCGGGACCACCTCCTACAATGAGCAGTTCTTC
TRBJ2-4,TRBV18,TRBD1,once,CASSPTTGLAKNIQYF,TGTGCCAGCTCACCAACGACAGGGCTAGCCAAAAACATTCAGTACTTC
TRBJ1-2,TRBV4-1,TRBD1,-,CASSQSRTGTTGYTF,TGCGCCAGCAGCCAATCACGGACAGGGACGACGGGCTACACCTTC
TRBJ2-7,TRBV2,-,-,CASSETYEQYF,TGTGCCAGCAGTGAGACTTACGAGCAGTACTTC
TRBJ1-2,TRBV28,TRBD1,-,CASSSTGTGEDGYTF,TGTGCCAGCAGTTCGACCGGGACAGGGGAGGATGGCTACACCTTC
TRBJ2-1,TRBV28,-,-,CASSFRANEQFF,TGTGCCAGCAGCTTTAGGGCGAATGAGCAGTTCTTC
TRBJ2-1,TRBV7-7,-,-,CASSLGASNEQFF,TGTGCTAGCAGCTTAGGCGCTAGCAATGAGCAGTTCTTC
TRBJ1-2,TRBV9,-,-,CASSVSRTAGANYGYTF,TGTGCCAGCAGCGTTTCTAGGACAGCGGGAGCTAACTATGGCTACACCTTC
TRBJ1-2,TRBV6-5,-,-,CASNSWQGGYTF,TGTGCCAGCAATTCTTGGCAGGGCGGCTACACCTTC
TRBJ1-2,TRBV5-6,-,-,CASSLAGEGIRANYGYTF,TGTGCCAGCAGCTTGGCGGGAGAGGGCATTAGGGCTAACTATGGCTACACCTTC
TRBJ1-5,TRBV29-1,-,-,CSVGEGPQHF,TGCAGCGTTGGGGAGGGACCCCAGCATTTT
TRBJ2-3,TRBV29-1,-,-,CSVRDTGPDTQYF,TGCAGCGTCCGGGATACCGGACCAGATACGCAGTATTTT
TRBJ2-2,TRBV2,TRBD2,-,CASRTSGVNTGELFF,TGTGCCAGCAGGACTAGCGGGGTGAACACCGGGGAGCTGTTTTTT
TRBJ2-1,TRBV5-5,-,-,CASSLKHLQTNEQFF,TGTGCCAGCAGCTTGAAGCACCTACAGACCAATGAGCAGTTCTTC
TRBJ1-2,TRBV29-1,-,-,CSVLGSGETNYGYTF,TGCAGCGTTTTAGGGTCCGGCGAAACTAACTATGGCTACACCTTC
TRBJ1-2,TRBV5-6,TRBD1,-,CASSLAGQVRSGYTF,TGTGCCAGCAGCTTGGCCGGACAGGTTAGAAGTGGCTACACCTTC
TRBJ1-5,TRBV12-3/TRBV12-4,-,-,CASSFGSNQPQHF,TGTGCCAGCAGTTTTGGAAGCAATCAGCCCCAGCATTTT
TRBJ2-3,TRBV27,TRBD2,-,CASSLWGLAADTQYF,TGTGCCAGCAGTTTGTGGGGACTAGCTGCAGATACGCAGTATTTT
TRBJ2-3,TRBV3-1/TRBV3-2,-,-,CASSQGTHPSTDTQYF,TGTGCCAGCAGCCAAGGCACTCACCCCAGCACAGATACGCAGTATTTT
TRBJ2-7,TRBV30,-,-,CAWRGTYWVGEQYF,TGTGCCTGGAGGGGGACGTACTGGGTTGGCGAGCAGTACTTC
TRBJ2-3,TRBV12-5,-,-,CASGLVIGVGTYTDTQYF,TGTGCTAGTGGTTTGGTGATAGGGGTCGGGACCTACACAGATACGCAGTATTTT
TRBJ2-7,TRBV19,-,few,CASSRDSGSGEQYF,TGTGCCAGTAGTCGGGACAGCGGGTCCGGCGAGCAGTACTTC
TRBJ2-7,TRBV2,-,-,CASRRYSAGSYEQYF,TGTGCCAGCAGAAGGTATTCGGCAGGATCCTACGAGCAGTACTTC
TRBJ1-4,TRBV9,-,-,CASSVGIATNEKLFF,TGTGCCAGCAGCGTAGGTATAGCAACTAATGAAAAACTGTTTTTT